Listed below are T cell receptor beta chains from one sample, sequenced in a study of human T cells and chemical hapten exposure. TCRdb fed the 5' RACE reads into MiXCR, producing one record per CDR3 protein. The table shows 150,000 or so distinct CDR3 sequences, with around 4.1% occurring only once. The receptors come from a female donor in good health. The CDR3 runs from the conserved cysteine through the conserved F or W. Fields, in order: clone size, D gene, V gene, J gene, CDR3 DNA, CDR3 protein. The D gene is left open where the match is weak. Not every row has a clone size; where given, it reads once, few, many or a size class.

.	TRBD1	TRBV29-1	TRBJ1-2	TGCAGCTATTCTCAGGGGGCGCGGTCTTCTGGCTACACCTTC	CSYSQGARSSGYTF
many	.	TRBV28	TRBJ1-4	TGTGCCAGCAGCTCAACCTGGTCAACTAATGAAAAACCGTTTTTT	CASSSTWSTNEKPFF
many	.	TRBV30	TRBJ1-1	TGTGCCTGGAGTGCGCGAGATGAAGCTTTCTTT	CAWSARDEAFF
many	.	TRBV20-1	TRBJ1-1	TGCAGTGCCCGCTTTCATACTATGAACACTGAAGCTTTCTTT	CSARFHTMNTEAFF
many	TRBD1	TRBV10-3	TRBJ2-1	TGTGCCATTTGGAGAGACAGGGACAATGAGCAGTTCTTC	CAIWRDRDNEQFF
.	.	TRBV12-3/TRBV12-4	TRBJ2-3	TGTGCCAGCAGTATACAATACCAGGGGAGGACAGATACGCAGTATTTT	CASSIQYQGRTDTQYF
.	.	TRBV4-2	TRBJ1-2	TGTGCCAGCAGCCAAGAAAGGGGAAGCGACTATGGCTACACCTTC	CASSQERGSDYGYTF
.	.	TRBV30	TRBJ2-1	TGTGCCTGGAGCGAAATGGGCGCGAATGAGCAGTTCTTC	CAWSEMGANEQFF
many	.	TRBV20-1	TRBJ1-1	TGCAGTGCTAGCTCAGGGGTTCGGGCCACTGAAGCTTTCTTT	CSASSGVRATEAFF
many	.	TRBV7-2	TRBJ2-1	TGTGCCAGCAGCTCAGCAGTAGACCCGCCTTCCTACAATGAGCAGTTCTTC	CASSSAVDPPSYNEQFF
many	.	TRBV7-6	TRBJ2-3	TGTGCCAGCAGCTTATTAGGGGGATCGCCCCTTTATACGCAGTATTTT	CASSLLGGSPLYTQYF
many	TRBD1	TRBV29-1	TRBJ1-5	TGCAGCGTTTGGACAGGGGAATTAAATCAGCCCCAGCATTTT	CSVWTGELNQPQHF
many	.	TRBV7-8	TRBJ2-7	TGTGCCAGCACCCCTTTCTCACCAGCGGTGCTAGCGCATAGCTCCTACGAGCAGTACTTC	CASTPFSPAVLAHSSYEQYF
many	.	TRBV4-3	TRBJ2-7	TGCGCCAGCAGCCCAAGCAGGACATATTCCTACGAGCAGTACTTC	CASSPSRTYSYEQYF
medium-sized	TRBD2	TRBV4-2	TRBJ2-3	TGTGCCAGCACAAGCGGGGGGGCGGCAGATACGCAGTATTTT	CASTSGGAADTQYF
.	.	TRBV20-1	TRBJ1-6	TGCAGTGCTAGTATCCCCGGGGGACCCGGGGGGGGCTATAATTCACCCCTCCACTTT	CSASIPGGPGGGYNSPLHF
many	.	TRBV4-3	TRBJ2-3	TGCGCCAGCAGCCCTACTAGCACAGATACGCAGTATTTT	CASSPTSTDTQYF
many	TRBD1	TRBV6-6	TRBJ1-1	TGTGCCAGCAGTTATGGGACAGGGATTGCTGAAGCTTTCTTT	CASSYGTGIAEAFF
many	.	TRBV20-1	TRBJ2-7	TGCAGTGCCGAGGGAAAGGGACGGGAGCAGTACTTC	CSAEGKGREQYF
.	.	TRBV4-2	TRBJ1-3	TGTGCCAGCAGCCAAGAGTACGGGGTAGGATCTGGAAACACCATATATTTT	CASSQEYGVGSGNTIYF
many	.	TRBV11-2	TRBJ1-1	TGTGCCAGCACCTCCGGCAGGACAAACACTGAAGCTTTCTTT	CASTSGRTNTEAFF
.	TRBD1	TRBV6-1	TRBJ2-7	TGTGCCAGCAGACAGAGGGACAGTGGTGACTACGAGCAGTACTTC	CASRQRDSGDYEQYF
many	TRBD1	TRBV4-3	TRBJ1-2	TGCGCCAGCAGCCAAGATAACAGGGGGCGATCTTATGGCTACACCTTC	CASSQDNRGRSYGYTF
many	.	TRBV9	TRBJ2-3	TGTGCCAGCAGCGCAACTGTTGCTCCAAGGGCCACAGATACGCAGTATTTT	CASSATVAPRATDTQYF
many	TRBD1	TRBV7-8	TRBJ2-7	TGTGCCAGCAGCGACCGACCTTCCGGGACAGTCTACGAGCAGTACTTC	CASSDRPSGTVYEQYF
many	.	TRBV7-2	TRBJ1-1	TGTGCCAGCAGCTTAGTAGGGGTGGGGAGCACTGAAGCTTTCTTT	CASSLVGVGSTEAFF
many	.	TRBV16	TRBJ1-3	TGTGCCAGCAGCCAATATTCAGACTCTGGAAACACCATATATTTT	CASSQYSDSGNTIYF
many	TRBD1	TRBV20-1	TRBJ1-2	TGCAGTGCTCTCAATCCTTTCGGACAGGCGAGTAACTATGGCTACACCTTC	CSALNPFGQASNYGYTF
few	TRBD1	TRBV6-5	TRBJ2-1	TGTGCCAGCAGCCGGCCGACAGGGGGCCTGGGCTATGAGCAGTTCTTC	CASSRPTGGLGYEQFF
many	.	TRBV18	TRBJ2-6	TGTGCCAGCTCACCCCGGGGGCACGGGGCCAACGTCCTGACTTTC	CASSPRGHGANVLTF
few	.	TRBV12-3/TRBV12-4	TRBJ1-1	TGTGCCAGCAGTTTAGCCCGAGGGGCTTTCTTT	CASSLARGAFF
many	.	TRBV29-1	TRBJ1-2	TGCAGCGTTGGTTCCTCTCCTACCTTC	CSVGSSPTF
few	.	TRBV4-1	TRBJ1-1	TGCGCCAGCAGCCATCCGGGGGGGGGGTCCCCTGAAGCTTTCTTT	CASSHPGGGSPEAFF
many	.	TRBV9	TRBJ2-3	TGTGCCAGCAGCGTAGACGGGGCCACAGATACGCAGTATTTT	CASSVDGATDTQYF
.	.	TRBV29-1	TRBJ2-1	TGCAGCGTTGAGCGACGGTACAATGAGCAGTTCTTC	CSVERRYNEQFF